The 31 T cell receptor beta chains below were found in one sample sequenced in a study of human T cells and chemical hapten exposure. As to time point: patch test 1, 2 weeks after DPC sensitization. Treatment given: therapeutic diphenylcyclopropenone sensitization with weekly scalp DPC. Using its own MiXCR run on the RACE reads, TCRdb lists one record per CDR3 protein. The sample shows fewer than 100,000 distinct CDR3 sequences, around 12% of them seen only once. Source: whole blood, taken in connection with sensitization to the hapten diphenylcyclopropenone (DPC). The receptors stem from a woman between 40 and 55 years old with alopecia areata. Some clones in this sample may be carry-over from other donors' samples.

The chain couples TRBV5-5 to TRBJ2-7; 7 positions agree with TRBD1. The CDR3 consists of 12 residues. The V segment lost 5 bases and the J segment 6 bases; nucleotides outside the gene matches: 5. The germline V gene has CDR1 SGHKS and CDR2 YYEKEE (reference sequence). This CDR3 reads CASSYRGSEQYF. The CDR3 nucleotides read TGTGCCAGCAGTTACAGGGGTTCCGAGCAGTACTTC. The full variable domain, in which reference TRBV5-5 and TRBJ2-7 provide the parts outside the CDR3, is DAGVTQSPTHLIKTRGQQVTLRCSPISGHKSVSWYQQVLGQGPQFIFQYYEKEERGRGNFPDRFSARQFPNYSSELNVNALLLGDSALYLCASSYRGSEQYFGPGTRLTVT.

This chain uses TRBV27 with TRBJ2-3; TRBD2 agrees at 8 bases. The J segment lost 5 bases and the V segment lost 3 bases, leaving 13 bases of the junction unmatched. The CDR3 is 17 residues long. Per the germline V gene, CDR1 is MNHEY and CDR2 is SMNVEV (reference sequence). The CDR3 DNA reads TGTGCCAGCAGTTTGGAGGGGCCGGGACTAGGTTTAGATACGCAGTATTTT. Encoded protein: CASSLEGPGLGLDTQYF.

This chain links TRBV11-2 with TRBJ1-3; D is uncertain. The CDR3 runs to 13 residues. V was shortened by 1 base and J by 2 bases, with 3 bases between the two germline ends. CDR1 is SGHAT and CDR2 is FQNNGV in the germline V gene. CDR3 DNA sequence: TGTGCCAGCAGCTTAGGGGCTGGAAACACCATATATTTT. Its translation is CASSLGAGNTIYF.

The J gene is TRBJ1-1, the V gene TRBV10-1; D perhaps matches TRBD1 (5 bases). Germline CDR1 reads WNHNN; CDR2 reads SYGVQD (reference sequence). The CDR3 is made up of 19 amino acids. V lost 3 bases and J 1 base, leaving 24 bases between the germline ends. The CDR3 nucleotides read TGCGCCAGCAGTGAAGGCAGGGTTGTTGGCCGAACCCCGAACACTGAAGCTTTCTTT. This translates into CASSEGRVVGRTPNTEAFF.

The chain recombines TRBV19 with TRBJ2-5; 14 bases are shared with TRBD2. Germline V gene sequence: CDR1 LNHDA, CDR2 SQIVND (reference sequence). V gave up 8 bases and J gave up 5 bases; unmatched junction bases: 7. This CDR3 is built from 15 residues. The DNA for the CDR3 is TGTGCCAGTGGCGGACTAGCGGGAGGCGCCGAGACCCAGTACTTC. It translates to CASGGLAGGAETQYF.

This clonotype appeared a few times. This rearrangement joins TRBV25-1 to TRBJ2-2; D not certain. V was shortened by 5 bases and J by 0 bases, with 7 bases between the two germline ends. Germline CDR1 MGHDK, CDR2 SYGVNS. CDR3 length: 14 amino acids. The CDR3 sequence: CASSSPANTGELFF. The CDR3 coding sequence is TGTGCCAGCAGTAGCCCCGCGAACACCGGGGAGCTGTTTTTT.

This clonotype turned up a few times. The rearrangement joins TRBV5-4 to TRBJ2-2, with D perhaps being TRBD1 or TRBD2 (5 bases each). With 3 bases removed from V and 1 base from J, the gap between germline ends came to 7 bases. The CDR3 length is 14 residues. Germline V CDR1 and CDR2: SGHNT, YYREEE (reference sequence). The CDR3, as DNA: TGTGCCAGCAGCTGGGACGGGAACACCGGGGAGCTGTTTTTT. It is translated as CASSWDGNTGELFF.

V usage is TRBV3-1 and J usage is TRBJ2-7, with D tentatively TRBD2 (5 bases). V shed 4 bases and J shed 2 bases, with 15 bases lying between them. CDR3 size: 15 residues. Germline V lookup: CDR1 LGHDT, CDR2 YNNKEL (reference sequence). As DNA, the CDR3 is TGTGCCAGCAGCCGCGTCGGGGTATCGGCCTACGAGCAGTACTTC. This encodes CASSRVGVSAYEQYF.

This clonotype was counted at least ten times. The rearrangement links TRBV6-1 to TRBJ1-1; 8 bases fit TRBD1. The CDR3 totals 14 residues. Germline loops: CDR1 MNHNS, CDR2 SASEGT. J gave up 7 bases and V 4 bases, and 8 bases lay outside the gene matches. CDR3 sequence: CASSARDRRFEAFF. CDR3 sequence (DNA): TGTGCCAGCAGTGCCCGGGACAGGCGATTTGAAGCTTTCTTT.

Only a few counts were recorded for this clonotype. The chain uses TRBV7-8 and TRBJ2-2; the match to TRBD2 covers 7 bases. CDR1 is SGHVS, CDR2 FQNEAQ, per germline. V trimming: 7 bases; J trimming: 3 bases; junction bases outside the gene matches: 11. This CDR3 has 16 amino acids. CDR3 sequence (DNA): TGTGCCAGCACCCCGGGAGGAGGGGCGGACACCGGGGAGCTGTTTTTT. This sequence encodes CASTPGGGADTGELFF.

The chain uses TRBV7-8 and TRBJ1-3; weak D call: TRBD1 (6 bases). CDR3 length: 14 amino acids. Germline V gene lookup returns CDR1 SGHVS and CDR2 FQNEAQ. V was cut by 3 bases and J by 2 bases, with 8 bases left in between. For the CDR3, the DNA is TGTGCCAGCAGCTTGAGGGGGGCTGGAAACACCATATATTTT. Residues: CASSLRGAGNTIYF. Combining the CDR3 with reference TRBV7-8 and TRBJ1-3 gives the whole variable domain GAGVSQSPRYKVAKRGQDVALRCDPISGHVSLFWYQQALGQGPEFLTYFQNEAQLDKSGLPSDRFFAERPEGSVSTLKIQRTQQEDSAVYLCASSLRGAGNTIYFGEGSWLTVV.

The rearrangement uses TRBV27 and TRBJ2-7; 12 bases are a match to TRBD2. V was clipped by 5 bases and J by 4 bases; unmatched bases: 3. This CDR3 spans 14 amino acids. Germline V gene sequence: CDR1 MNHEY, CDR2 SMNVEV (reference sequence). DNA of the CDR3: TGTGCCAGCAGTCGACTAGCGGGGGAGTACGAGCAGTACTTC. The encoded protein is CASSRLAGEYEQYF.

The chain carries TRBV4-2 and TRBJ2-3; 11 nucleotides agree with TRBD2. The CDR3 covers 18 residues. Per germline, CDR1 LGHNA and CDR2 YNFKEQ. The V and J ends lost 1 base and 2 bases, in that order; junction bases with no gene match: 8. CDR3 loop: CASSQGYTSGSLTDTQYF. As DNA, the CDR3 is TGTGCCAGCAGCCAAGGATACACTAGCGGGAGTCTCACAGATACGCAGTATTTT.

The V gene is TRBV6-2 or TRBV6-3, the J gene TRBJ2-1; D assignment may be TRBD1 or TRBD2 (5 bases each). Germline V CDR1 and CDR2: MNHEY, SVGEGT. Trimming took off 8 bases at V and 3 bases at J, with 8 bases between the two ends. This CDR3 contains 12 residues. CDR3: CASRDDYNEQFF. Here the CDR3 DNA reads TGTGCCAGCCGGGACGACTACAATGAGCAGTTCTTC.

This chain links TRBV28 with TRBJ2-7; no clear D. Trimming pared 5 bases from V and 6 bases from J, leaving 14 bases between. Germline V gene data show CDR1 as MDHEN and CDR2 as SYDVKM. CDR3 length: 13 residues. As DNA, the CDR3 is TGTGCCAGCAGTATACCCCCCACCGCCGAGCAGTACTTC. It specifies CASSIPPTAEQYF.

This clonotype has more than one count but fewer than ten. The genes are TRBV6-2 or TRBV6-3 and TRBJ2-7; TRBD2 matches at 8 bases. V was pared by 7 bases and J by 4 bases, with 12 bases of the junction left unmatched. Germline CDR1 MNHEY, CDR2 SVGEGT. This CDR3 spans 15 amino acids. The CDR3 loop is CASNRRGGRWYEQYF. CDR3 DNA sequence: TGTGCCAGCAACCGTCGCGGCGGGAGGTGGTACGAGCAGTACTTC.

This clonotype has a handful of counts. The V gene is TRBV6-5, the J gene TRBJ2-2; 12 positions agree with TRBD2. V lost 8 bases and J lost 7; bases outside the gene matches: 11. CDR3 length: 16 amino acids. Germline CDR1 MNHEY, CDR2 SVGAGI. CDR3 in amino acids: CASLAGGRRNGGELFF. CDR3 bases: TGTGCCAGCCTAGCGGGGGGGAGACGGAATGGCGGGGAGCTGTTTTTT.

In this sample, this clonotype turned up many times. The V gene is TRBV28, the J gene TRBJ1-4; TRBD1 aligns across 8 bases. Germline V CDR1 and CDR2: MDHEN, SYDVKM. Unmatched junction bases numbered 7, after V lost 8 bases and J lost 17 bases. The CDR3 spans 10 residues. CDR3 sequence (DNA): TGTGCCAGCGGTCCTGGACAGGGATTTTTT. Protein sequence: CASGPGQGFF.

In this sample, this clonotype turned up a few times. This sequence joins TRBV20-1 and TRBJ2-5; a possible D gene is TRBD2 (5 bases). Trimming shortened V by 6 bases and J by 5 bases, and 16 bases separated the two germline ends. There are 13 residues in the CDR3. Germline loops: CDR1 DFQATT, CDR2 SNEGSKA (reference sequence). CDR3: CSASQAPGETQYF. In DNA form, the CDR3 reads TGCAGTGCCTCCCAGGCTCCGGGGGAGACCCAGTACTTC.

This clonotype was picked up a small number of times. The chain employs TRBV6-6 and TRBJ2-7, with D perhaps being TRBD1 or TRBD2 (5 bases each). Germline V CDR1 and CDR2: MNHNY, SVGAGI (reference sequence). The CDR3 is 14 amino acids. V was cut by 3 bases and J by 3 bases, with 12 bases left in between. CDR3 in DNA: TGTGCCAGCAGTTATCAGCTGGGGGACTACGAGCAGTACTTC. Amino acids: CASSYQLGDYEQYF.

This clonotype was counted many times. This rearrangement joins TRBV6-4 to TRBJ2-3, with TRBD2 identical over 7 bases. J lost 3 bases, V lost 3 bases, and 6 bases had no gene match. The germline V gene has CDR1 MRHNA and CDR2 SNTAGT. CDR3 length: 15 amino acids. As DNA, the CDR3 is TGTGCCAGCAGTGAGTCGGGAGGACCTACAGATACGCAGTATTTT. Translation gives CASSESGGPTDTQYF.

CDR3 amino acids: CASGSGLDYEQYF. The CDR3 DNA follows: TGTGCCAGCGGATCAGGACTAGACTACGAGCAGTACTTC. The gene calls are TRBV28 and TRBJ2-7; 7 nucleotides line up with TRBD2. This CDR3 region has 13 residues. Unmatched junction bases numbered 7, after V lost 8 bases and J lost 3 bases. In germline, CDR1 is MDHEN, CDR2 SYDVKM.

The J gene is TRBJ2-3, the V gene TRBV4-2; perhaps TRBD2 as D (6 bases). Trimming stripped 3 bases from V and 2 bases from J, with 21 bases between. Germline CDR1 reads LGHNA; CDR2 reads YNFKEQ. There are 18 residues in the CDR3. This CDR3 reads CASSHINQGGGDTDTQYF. CDR3 in DNA: TGTGCCAGCAGCCACATAAACCAGGGAGGTGGTGACACAGATACGCAGTATTTT.

The V call is TRBV4-1, the J call TRBJ2-7; the D gene could be TRBD1 or TRBD2 (5 bases each). V was shortened by 1 base and J by 4 bases, with 14 bases between the two germline ends. The germline gives CDR1 MGHRA, CDR2 YSYEKL. The CDR3 runs 15 residues. CDR3 bases: TGCGCCAGCAGCCAAGTAGGGACGGGGAATTACGAGCAGTACTTC. This gives the protein CASSQVGTGNYEQYF.

This clonotype was seen at least ten times. The chain couples TRBV6-2 or TRBV6-3 to TRBJ2-7; 10 nucleotides line up with TRBD1. Germline CDR1 MNHEY, CDR2 SVGEGT. With 5 bases clipped from V and 6 bases from J, the junction kept 13 bases outside the gene matches. This CDR3 comprises 16 residues. The CDR3 DNA follows: TGTGCCAGCAGTCCCCCGGCCGGGACAGGGGTCGGCGAGCAGTACTTC. Amino acid sequence: CASSPPAGTGVGEQYF.

V usage is TRBV7-2 and J usage is TRBJ1-2, with D unresolved. CDR1 is SGHTA, CDR2 FQGNSA, per germline. This CDR3 contains 14 residues. Trimming left V 1 base short and J 8 bases short, with 14 bases between. The CDR3 bases are TGTGCCAGCAGCTTAGTGACGCAAGGGAAAGGCTACACCTTC. Amino acid sequence: CASSLVTQGKGYTF.

This clonotype has a count of ten or more. The chain links TRBV10-3 to TRBJ2-5, with 9 bases matching TRBD1. CDR1 and CDR2 (germline): ENHRY, SYGVKD. The CDR3 consists of 14 residues. Trimming took 3 bases from V and 5 from J; bases not matched to a gene: 4. CDR3 loop: CAISETGGRETQYF. Here the CDR3 DNA reads TGTGCCATCAGTGAAACAGGGGGCCGGGAGACCCAGTACTTC.

This clonotype is a singleton in its sample. The V and J genes are TRBV12-3 or TRBV12-4 and TRBJ2-3; perhaps TRBD1 as D (5 bases). The V gene lost 6 bases and the J gene lost 2 bases, with 9 bases spanning the gap. This CDR3 spans 13 amino acids. This CDR3 reads CASRAGSTDTQYF. CDR3 DNA sequence: TGTGCCAGCAGAGCAGGGTCCACAGATACGCAGTATTTT.

Only a few counts were recorded for this clonotype. J is TRBJ2-7 and V is TRBV4-3, with 10 positions matching TRBD2. The germline V gene encodes CDR1 LGHNA and CDR2 YSLEER. V lost 1 base, J lost 2 bases, and 5 bases stayed unmatched. The CDR3 has 16 amino acids. The chain's CDR3 is CASSQVGAGGPYEQYF. CDR3 nucleotide sequence: TGCGCCAGCAGCCAAGTCGGAGCGGGAGGGCCCTACGAGCAGTACTTC.

The rearrangement uses TRBV12-3 or TRBV12-4 and TRBJ2-5; D is tentatively TRBD1 or TRBD2 (7 bases each). V shed 2 bases and J shed 5 bases, with 12 bases lying between them. This CDR3 has 14 residues. In DNA, the CDR3 is TGTGCCAGCAGTTTAAGCGGGACAGAGGAGACCCAGTACTTC. Residues: CASSLSGTEETQYF.

This clonotype was seen a few times. The rearrangement uses TRBV4-2 and TRBJ2-7, with TRBD2 matching 11 bases. The germline V gene has CDR1 LGHNA and CDR2 YNFKEQ. The CDR3 contains 15 residues. V lost 2 bases and J lost 0; bases outside the gene matches: 0. CDR3 sequence: CASSQTSGSSYEQYF. The CDR3, as DNA: TGTGCCAGCAGCCAAACTAGCGGGAGCTCCTACGAGCAGTACTTC.